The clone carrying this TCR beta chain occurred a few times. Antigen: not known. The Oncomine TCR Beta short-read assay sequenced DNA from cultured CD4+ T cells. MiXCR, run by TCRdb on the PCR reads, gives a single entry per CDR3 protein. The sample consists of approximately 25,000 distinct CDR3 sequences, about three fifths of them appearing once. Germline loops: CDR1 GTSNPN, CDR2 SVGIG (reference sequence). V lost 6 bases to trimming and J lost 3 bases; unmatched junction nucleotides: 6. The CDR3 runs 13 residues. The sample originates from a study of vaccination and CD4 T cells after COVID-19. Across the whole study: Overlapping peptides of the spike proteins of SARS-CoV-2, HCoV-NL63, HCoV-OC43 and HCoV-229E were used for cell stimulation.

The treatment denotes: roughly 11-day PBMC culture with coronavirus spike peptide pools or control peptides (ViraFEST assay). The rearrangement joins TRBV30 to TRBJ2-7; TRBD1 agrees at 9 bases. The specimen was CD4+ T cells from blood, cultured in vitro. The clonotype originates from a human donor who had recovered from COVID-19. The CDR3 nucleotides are TGTGCCTGCTCGACAGGGGGTTTCTACGAGCAGTACTTC. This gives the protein CACSTGGFYEQYF.